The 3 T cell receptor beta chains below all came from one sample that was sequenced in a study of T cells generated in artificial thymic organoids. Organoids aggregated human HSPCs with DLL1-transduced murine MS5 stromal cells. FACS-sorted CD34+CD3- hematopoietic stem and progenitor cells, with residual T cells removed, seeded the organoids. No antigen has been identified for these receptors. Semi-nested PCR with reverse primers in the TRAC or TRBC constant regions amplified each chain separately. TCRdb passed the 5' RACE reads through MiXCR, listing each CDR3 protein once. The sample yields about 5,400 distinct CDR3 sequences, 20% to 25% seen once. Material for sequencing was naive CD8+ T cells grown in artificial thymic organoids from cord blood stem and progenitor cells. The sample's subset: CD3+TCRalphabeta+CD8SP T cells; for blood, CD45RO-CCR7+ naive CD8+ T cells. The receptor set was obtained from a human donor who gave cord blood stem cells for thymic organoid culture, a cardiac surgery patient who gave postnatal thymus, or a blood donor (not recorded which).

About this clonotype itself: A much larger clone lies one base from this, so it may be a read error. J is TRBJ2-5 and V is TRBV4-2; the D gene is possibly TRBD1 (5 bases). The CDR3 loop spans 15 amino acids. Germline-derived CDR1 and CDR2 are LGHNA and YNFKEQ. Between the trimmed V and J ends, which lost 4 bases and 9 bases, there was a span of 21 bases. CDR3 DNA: TGTGCCAGCAGCCTCCCTCGAGCCGTGCTGGGGCCCCAGTACTTC. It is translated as CASSLPRAVLGPQYF.

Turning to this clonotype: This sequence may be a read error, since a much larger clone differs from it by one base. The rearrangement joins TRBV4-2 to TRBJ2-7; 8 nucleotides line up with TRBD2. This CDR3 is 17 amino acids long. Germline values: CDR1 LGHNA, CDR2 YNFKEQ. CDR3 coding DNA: TGTGGCAGCAGCCGATACTCGGGTAGCGGGGTAATCGACGAGCAGTACTTC. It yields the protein CGSSRYSGSGVIDEQYF.

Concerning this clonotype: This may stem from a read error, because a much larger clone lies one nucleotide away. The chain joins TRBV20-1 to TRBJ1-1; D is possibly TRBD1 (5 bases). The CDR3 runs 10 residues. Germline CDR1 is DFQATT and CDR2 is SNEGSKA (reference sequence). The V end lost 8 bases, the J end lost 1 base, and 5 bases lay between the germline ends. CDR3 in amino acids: CSTGNTEAFF. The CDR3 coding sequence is TGCAGTACAGGGAACACTGAAGCTTTCTTT.